The rows below give T cell receptor beta chains drawn from one sample of a study of cytomegalovirus exposure and HLA in healthy donors. Profiling relied on immunoSEQ multiplex PCR, and the TCRdb table lists in-frame clones only, not all of them. The repertoire holds around 120,000 clones, with about 59% as singletons. Sequencing used PBMCs. Receptors originate from a man younger than 40 in good health and CMV-seropositive. CDR3s include the opening cysteine and the closing phenylalanine or tryptophan. A D gene is named only where the DNA matches it firmly. A clone size is listed for some rows: how often the clone was seen (once, few, many), or a class if it is expanded.

V	J	size	D	DNA	CDR3
TRBV2	TRBJ1-1	NA	NA	TGTGCCAGCACGGGGGGCTCATTTATGAACACTGAAGCTTTCTTT	CASTGGSFMNTEAFF
TRBV6-4	TRBJ1-1	few	TRBD1	TGTGCCAGCAGTGACACGGACAGGGGCACTGAAGCTTTCTTT	CASSDTDRGTEAFF
TRBV18	TRBJ2-7	NA	TRBD1	TGTGCCAGCTCACCACCTTCCGGGACAGGCTTCTACGAGCAGTACTTC	CASSPPSGTGFYEQYF
TRBV7-2	TRBJ1-4	NA	NA	TGTGCCAGCAGCTTACGTCCGGCAGGGCTTAATGAAAAACTGTTTTTT	CASSLRPAGLNEKLFF
TRBV7-9	TRBJ2-7	NA	NA	TGTGCCAGCAGCTCGCCAGGGGTTAGCGAGCAGTACTTC	CASSSPGVSEQYF
TRBV5-1	TRBJ2-7	once	NA	TGCGCCAGCAGCTTGGCCTTCTCCTACGAGCAGTACTTC	CASSLAFSYEQYF
TRBV5-4	TRBJ2-3	few	TRBD2	TGTGCCAGCAGCCCCGGGGGGGCTTCACGTACGCAGTATTTT	CASSPGGASRTQYF
TRBV5-1	TRBJ2-5	NA	TRBD2	TGCGCCAGCAGCTACGGACTAGCGGGGGGGAAACAAGAGACCCAGTACTTC	CASSYGLAGGKQETQYF
TRBV5-8	TRBJ2-5	few	TRBD2	TGTGCCAGCAGCTTAAAAGCGGGGGTGGTTGAGACCCAGTACTTC	CASSLKAGVVETQYF
TRBV5-6	TRBJ1-5	few	TRBD1	TGTGCCAGCAGCCTCCGGGACAGAAATCAGCCCCAGCATTTT	CASSLRDRNQPQHF
TRBV6-5	TRBJ2-2	NA	NA	TGTGCCAGCAGTTACTCGTTCGGGGGCACCGGGGAGCTGTTTTTT	CASSYSFGGTGELFF
TRBV6-5	TRBJ2-3	NA	NA	TGTGCCAGCGGGTCAGGCTACACAGATACGCAGTATTTT	CASGSGYTDTQYF
TRBV9	TRBJ1-2	NA	NA	TGTGCCAGCAGCGTAGATCAGGGTAGGGGCTACACCTTC	CASSVDQGRGYTF
TRBV29-1	TRBJ1-1	few	NA	TGCAGCGTTGGAGTGGGGGCGTGGGACACTGAAGCTTTCTTT	CSVGVGAWDTEAFF
TRBV19	TRBJ1-2	NA	TRBD1	TGTGCCAGTAGTACGCGGACAGGAGCCTGCTTC	CASSTRTGACF